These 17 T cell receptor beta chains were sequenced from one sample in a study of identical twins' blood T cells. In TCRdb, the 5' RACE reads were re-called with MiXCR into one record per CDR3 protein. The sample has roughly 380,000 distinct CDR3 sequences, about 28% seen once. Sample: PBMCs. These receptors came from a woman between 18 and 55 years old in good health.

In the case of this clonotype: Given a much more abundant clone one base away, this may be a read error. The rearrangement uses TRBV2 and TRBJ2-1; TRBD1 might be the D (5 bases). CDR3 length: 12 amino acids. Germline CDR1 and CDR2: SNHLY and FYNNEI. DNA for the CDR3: TGTGCCAGCAGTCAGATTACAGGTCAAGGGATCTTC. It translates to CASSQITGQGIF. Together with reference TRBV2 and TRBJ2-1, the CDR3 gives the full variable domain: EPEVTQTPSHQVTQMGQEVILRCVPISNHLYFYWYRQILGQKVEFLVSFYNNEISEKSEIFDDQFSVERPDGSNFTLKIRSTKLEDSAMYFCASSQITGQGIFGPGTRLTVL.

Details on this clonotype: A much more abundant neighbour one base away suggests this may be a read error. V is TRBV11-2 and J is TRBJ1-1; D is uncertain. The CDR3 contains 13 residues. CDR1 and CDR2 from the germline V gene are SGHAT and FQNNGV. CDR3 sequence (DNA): TGTGCCTGCAGCTTAGACGTCCTGGTAGGAGCTTTCTTT. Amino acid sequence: CACSLDVLVGAFF.

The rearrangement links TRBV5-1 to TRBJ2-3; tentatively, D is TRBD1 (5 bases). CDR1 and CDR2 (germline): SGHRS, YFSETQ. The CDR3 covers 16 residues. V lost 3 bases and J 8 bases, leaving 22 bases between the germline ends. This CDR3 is CASSSNVAGPLGTQYF. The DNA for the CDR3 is TGCGCCAGCAGCTCAAATGTTGCAGGGCCTCTGGGTACGCAGTATTTT. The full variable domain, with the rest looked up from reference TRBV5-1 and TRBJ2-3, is KAGVTQTPRYLIKTRGQQVTLSCSPISGHRSVSWYQQTPGQGLQFLFEYFSETQRNKGNFPGRFSGRQFSNSRSEMNVSTLELGDSALYLCASSSNVAGPLGTQYFGPGTRLTVL.

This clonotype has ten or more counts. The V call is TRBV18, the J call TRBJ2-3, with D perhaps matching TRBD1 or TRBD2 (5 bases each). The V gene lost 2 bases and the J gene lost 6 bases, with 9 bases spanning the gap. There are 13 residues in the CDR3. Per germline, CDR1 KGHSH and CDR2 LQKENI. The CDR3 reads CASSPSREDTQYF. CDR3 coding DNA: TGTGCCAGCTCACCATCCAGGGAGGATACGCAGTATTTT.

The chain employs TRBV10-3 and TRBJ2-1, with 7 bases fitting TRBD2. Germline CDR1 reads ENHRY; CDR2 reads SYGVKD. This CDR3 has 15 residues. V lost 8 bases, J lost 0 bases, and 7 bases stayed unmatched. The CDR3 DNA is TGTGCCATCGGAGAGGGAGGGGACTCCTACAATGAGCAGTTCTTC. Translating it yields CAIGEGGDSYNEQFF.

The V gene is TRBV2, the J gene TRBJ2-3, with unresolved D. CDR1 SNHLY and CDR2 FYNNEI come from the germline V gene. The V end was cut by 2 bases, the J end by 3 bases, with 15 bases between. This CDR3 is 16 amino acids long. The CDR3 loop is CASSESTQLFTDTQYF. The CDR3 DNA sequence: TGTGCCAGCAGTGAATCGACCCAGCTTTTTACAGATACGCAGTATTTT.

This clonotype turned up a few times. Written as DNA, the CDR3 is TGCAGTGCCTCAAAGCGGGAGCGTGACGATACGCAGTATTTT. Protein sequence: CSASKRERDDTQYF. This rearrangement joins TRBV20-1 to TRBJ2-3; 8 bases fit TRBD2. The V segment lost 6 bases and the J segment 6 bases; nucleotides outside the gene matches: 11. Germline loops: CDR1 DFQATT, CDR2 SNEGSKA (reference sequence). This CDR3 comprises 14 residues.

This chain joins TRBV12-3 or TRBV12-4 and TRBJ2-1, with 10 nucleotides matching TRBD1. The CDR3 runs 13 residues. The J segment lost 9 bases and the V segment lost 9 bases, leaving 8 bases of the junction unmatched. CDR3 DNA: TGTGCCAGAAGCCCGGGACAGGGGTTTGAGCAGTTCTTC. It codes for CARSPGQGFEQFF.

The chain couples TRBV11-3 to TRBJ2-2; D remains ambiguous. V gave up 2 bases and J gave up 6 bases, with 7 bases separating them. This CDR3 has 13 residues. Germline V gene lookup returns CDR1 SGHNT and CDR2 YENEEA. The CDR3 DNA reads TGTGCCAGCAGCTTAAACGGACCCGGGGAGCTGTTTTTT. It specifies CASSLNGPGELFF.

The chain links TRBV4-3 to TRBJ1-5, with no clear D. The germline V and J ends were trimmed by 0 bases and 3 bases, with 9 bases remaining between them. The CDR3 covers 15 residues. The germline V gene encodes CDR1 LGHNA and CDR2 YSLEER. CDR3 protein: CASSQDKGFNQPQHF. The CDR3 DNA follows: TGCGCCAGCAGCCAAGATAAGGGTTTCAATCAGCCCCAGCATTTT.

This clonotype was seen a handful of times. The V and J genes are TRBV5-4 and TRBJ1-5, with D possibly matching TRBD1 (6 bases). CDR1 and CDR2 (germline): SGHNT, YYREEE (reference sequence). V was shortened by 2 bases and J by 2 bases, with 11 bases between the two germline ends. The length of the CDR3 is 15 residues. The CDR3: CASSFGGAGNQPQHF. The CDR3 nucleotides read TGTGCCAGCAGCTTCGGGGGGGCGGGCAATCAGCCCCAGCATTTT.

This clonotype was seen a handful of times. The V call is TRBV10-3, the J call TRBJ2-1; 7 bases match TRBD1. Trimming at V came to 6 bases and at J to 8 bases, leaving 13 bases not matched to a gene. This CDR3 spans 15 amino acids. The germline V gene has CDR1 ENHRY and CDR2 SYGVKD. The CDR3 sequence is CAISVKGAWFDEQFF. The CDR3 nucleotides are TGTGCCATCAGCGTAAAGGGGGCCTGGTTTGATGAGCAGTTCTTC.

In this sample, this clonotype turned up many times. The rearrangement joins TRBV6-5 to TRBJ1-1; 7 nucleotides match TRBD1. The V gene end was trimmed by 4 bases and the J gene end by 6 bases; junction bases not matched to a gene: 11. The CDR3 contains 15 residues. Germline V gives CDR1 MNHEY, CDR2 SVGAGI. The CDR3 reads CASSSTGAGSPEAFF. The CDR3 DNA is TGTGCCAGCAGTTCAACAGGGGCGGGATCCCCTGAAGCTTTCTTT.

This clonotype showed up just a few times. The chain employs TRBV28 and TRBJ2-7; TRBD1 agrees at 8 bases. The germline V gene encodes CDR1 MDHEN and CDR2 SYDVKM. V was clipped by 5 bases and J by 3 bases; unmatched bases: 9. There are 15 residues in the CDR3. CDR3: CASSLLGTGDYEQYF. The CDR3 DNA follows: TGTGCCAGCAGTCTACTCGGGACAGGTGACTACGAGCAGTACTTC. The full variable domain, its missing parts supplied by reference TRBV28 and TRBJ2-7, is DVKVTQSSRYLVKRTGEKVFLECVQDMDHENMFWYRQDPGLGLRLIYFSYDVKMKEKGDIPEGYSVSREKKERFSLILESASTNQTSMYLCASSLLGTGDYEQYFGPGTRLTVT.

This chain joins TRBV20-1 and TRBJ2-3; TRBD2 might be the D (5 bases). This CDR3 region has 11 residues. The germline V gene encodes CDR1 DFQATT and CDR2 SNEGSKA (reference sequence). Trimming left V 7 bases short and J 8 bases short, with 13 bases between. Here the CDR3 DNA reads TGCAGTGGCTCTCTACGGGGTACGCAGTATTTT. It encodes CSGSLRGTQYF.

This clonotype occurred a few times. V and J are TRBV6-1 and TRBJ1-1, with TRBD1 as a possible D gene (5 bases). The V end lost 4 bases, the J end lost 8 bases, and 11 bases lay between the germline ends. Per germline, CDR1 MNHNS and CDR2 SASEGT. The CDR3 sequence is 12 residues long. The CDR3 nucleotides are TGTGCCAGCAGTGCCTACAGGCGAGAAGCTTTCTTT. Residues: CASSAYRREAFF.

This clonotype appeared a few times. The CDR3 DNA sequence: TGTGCCAGCAGTGAAAGGAGCCGGATCTCTGGAAACACCATATATTTT. Its translation: CASSERSRISGNTIYF. The rearrangement joins TRBV6-1 to TRBJ1-3; D unclear. The germline gives CDR1 MNHNS, CDR2 SASEGT. This CDR3 spans 16 amino acids. Trimming removed 2 bases from V and 0 bases from J, with 11 bases in between.